This T cell receptor beta chain is drawn from a study of blood T cell repertoires in COVID-19. Germline values: CDR1 KGHDR, CDR2 SFDVKD. This CDR3 has 16 residues. The V and J ends lost 4 bases and 5 bases, in that order; junction bases with no gene match: 9. Measured with immunoSEQ multiplex PCR; TCRdb has only the in-frame clones, and not every one. Here the sample spans 180,000 or so clones, about four fifths being singletons. The V and J genes are TRBV24-1 and TRBJ2-5, with 10 bases matching TRBD2. This TCR was sampled from a man aged 45-65 years who had recovered from COVID-19. The specimen sequenced was PBMCs or T cells enriched from blood (not recorded which). CDR3 coding DNA: TGTGCCACCAGTGACTTGGCGCTAGCGGGAGTTGAGACCCAGTACTTC. Translation gives CATSDLALAGVETQYF.